These T cell receptor beta chains were read from a single sample in a study of T-cell memory formation after mild COVID-19. TCRdb used MiXCR to reprocess the 5' RACE reads, holding one entry per CDR3 protein. The table has around 200,000 distinct CDR3 sequences, under 30% seen once. The specimen sequenced was PBMCs or a T cell subset sorted from them (not recorded which). All receptors derive from an adult woman who had mild COVID-19 (a few samples of this study predate the infection). Cell type and time point are not known. The CDR3 runs from the conserved cysteine through the conserved F or W. A D gene is named only where the DNA matches it firmly. Where a row states a size, it is once, few, many or the class of an expanded clone; other rows omit it.

clone_size j_call d_call v_call cdr3_aa cdr3_nt
- TRBJ2-5 - TRBV4-3 CASSQVGTQYF TGCGCCAGCAGCCAAGTAGGGACCCAGTACTTC
- TRBJ2-7 - TRBV10-3 CAISEASYEQYF TGTGCCATCAGTGAAGCCAGCTACGAGCAGTACTTC
- TRBJ2-3 TRBD1 TRBV2 CASSGQGVTDTQYF TGTGCCAGCAGTGGACAGGGAGTCACAGATACGCAGTATTTT
- TRBJ2-1 - TRBV7-9 CASSQWTTNEQFF TGTGCCAGCAGCCAGTGGACAACCAATGAGCAGTTCTTC
few TRBJ2-7 - TRBV24-1 CATSDPRHSSYEQYF TGTGCCACCAGTGATCCGCGACATAGCTCCTACGAGCAGTACTTC
few TRBJ2-2 TRBD2 TRBV5-1 CASSSLAANTGELFF TGCGCCAGCAGTTCTCTAGCGGCGAACACCGGGGAGCTGTTTTTT
- TRBJ2-7 - TRBV5-5 CASSLEFGEQYF TGTGCCAGCAGCTTGGAATTCGGGGAGCAGTACTTC
- TRBJ1-5 TRBD1 TRBV7-9 CASSLQGNNQPQHF TGTGCCAGCAGTCTACAGGGGAACAATCAGCCCCAGCATTTT
- TRBJ2-7 - TRBV5-1 CASSLEAGTRGSGGEQYF TGCGCCAGCAGCTTGGAGGCAGGGACACGCGGGTCGGGAGGAGAGCAGTACTTC
few TRBJ1-6 - TRBV20-1 CSAGGGGQGNSPLHF TGCAGTGCTGGCGGAGGGGGTCAGGGTAATTCACCCCTCCACTTT
few TRBJ2-2 - TRBV5-1 CASSLAGVSTNTGELFF TGCGCCAGCAGCTTGGCCGGTGTCAGCACGAACACCGGGGAGCTGTTTTTT
many TRBJ1-5 TRBD1 TRBV7-9 CASSITGDSNQPQHF TGTGCCAGCAGCATAACAGGGGATAGCAATCAGCCCCAGCATTTT
- TRBJ2-7 TRBD2 TRBV4-2 CASSQDVGGAPLYEQYF TGTGCCAGCAGCCAAGACGTCGGGGGGGCCCCCCTCTACGAGCAGTACTTC
few TRBJ2-1 - TRBV15 CATSRDSTEYNEQFF TGTGCCACCAGCAGAGATTCTACGGAGTACAATGAGCAGTTCTTC
- TRBJ1-3 - TRBV14 CASSQGRTAGNTIYF TGTGCCAGCAGCCAAGGTCGAACAGCTGGAAACACCATATATTTT
- TRBJ2-7 TRBD1 TRBV20-1 CSAREDRDYEQYF TGCAGTGCTAGAGAGGACAGGGACTACGAGCAGTACTTC
- TRBJ2-5 TRBD2 TRBV9 CASSGTSGSEETQYF TGTGCCAGCAGCGGGACTAGCGGGAGTGAAGAGACCCAGTACTTC
- TRBJ2-2 - TRBV29-1 CSVEDSDEGHGELFF TGCAGCGTTGAAGATTCTGACGAGGGTCACGGGGAGCTGTTTTTT
- TRBJ2-5 - TRBV3-1 CASSHGGYQETQYF TGTGCCAGCAGCCACGGCGGGTACCAAGAGACCCAGTACTTC
few TRBJ2-1 - TRBV9 CASSVVDRSYNEQFF TGTGCCAGCAGCGTAGTGGACAGATCCTACAATGAGCAGTTCTTC
- TRBJ2-5 - TRBV5-1 CASSQKRAGLGETQYF TGCGCCAGCAGCCAAAAACGAGCGGGCCTGGGGGAGACCCAGTACTTC
few TRBJ1-5 - TRBV4-1 CASSSTLNSNQPQHF TGCGCCAGCAGCTCGACATTGAATAGCAATCAGCCCCAGCATTTT
few TRBJ2-7 TRBD1 TRBV7-9 CASSQTDRGKDEQYF TGTGCCAGCAGCCAGACGGACAGGGGAAAAGACGAGCAGTACTTC
- TRBJ2-6 TRBD1 TRBV12-3/TRBV12-4 CASSGDYGTGRGANVLTF TGTGCCAGCAGTGGCGACTACGGGACAGGGCGTGGGGCCAACGTCCTGACTTTC
- TRBJ2-7 - TRBV6-1 CASSVDGFYEQYF TGTGCCAGCAGTGTTGACGGGTTCTACGAGCAGTACTTC
few TRBJ2-1 - TRBV12-3/TRBV12-4 CASSTMDEQFF TGTGCCAGCAGTACTATGGATGAGCAGTTCTTC
- TRBJ2-1 - TRBV4-1 CASSQALSGSNEQFF TGCGCCAGCAGCCAAGCTCTGTCAGGGAGCAATGAGCAGTTCTTC
few TRBJ1-5 TRBD1 TRBV7-9 CASSLTGGDQPQHF TGTGCCAGCAGCTTGACAGGGGGAGATCAGCCCCAGCATTTT
- TRBJ1-1 - TRBV18 CAISPVDKGTEAFF TGTGCCATCTCACCCGTGGACAAAGGCACTGAAGCTTTCTTT
- TRBJ2-5 - TRBV5-4 CASRPTRDSYYQETQYF TGTGCCAGCAGGCCAACACGGGACTCCTATTATCAAGAGACCCAGTACTTC
- TRBJ2-1 - TRBV4-3 CASSQEPHNEQFF TGCGCCAGCAGCCAAGAACCACACAATGAGCAGTTCTTC
few TRBJ1-1 - TRBV7-9 CASSLTEGGAFF TGTGCCAGCAGCTTAACCGAGGGGGGAGCTTTCTTT
- TRBJ2-5 TRBD2 TRBV4-2 CASSQGGGDQETQYF TGTGCCAGCAGCCAAGGCGGGGGAGACCAAGAGACCCAGTACTTC
- TRBJ2-1 - TRBV27 CASRSRVNGALGNEQFF TGTGCCAGCAGGTCAAGGGTTAACGGGGCCTTGGGGAATGAGCAGTTCTTC
- TRBJ2-7 - TRBV5-1 CASSLVAGSTYEQYF TGCGCCAGCAGCTTGGTTGCAGGGTCCACCTACGAGCAGTACTTC